This T cell receptor (beta chain) was found in a study of PD-1 blockade in classical Hodgkin lymphoma. As for the study in general: Nivolumab 3 mg/kg was given intravenously every 2 weeks.

Study-wide results and caveats: CD8+ TCR diversity did not rise significantly by C4D1, unlike CD4+.

Repertoires were generated with immunoSEQ multiplex PCR, while TCRdb's copy carries only in-frame clones and drops some. This sample carries some 23,000 clones, 60% to 80% of them seen once, and the ten largest clones take about 3.3%. Comments on this clone: Its specificity is unknown.

All trial patients relapsed after autologous stem cell transplantation. Per germline, CDR1 SEHNR and CDR2 FQNEAQ (reference sequence). J lost 3 bases, V lost 5 bases, and 10 bases had no gene match. The CDR3 is 16 amino acids. The source of this sequence is a human donor with classical Hodgkin lymphoma. V gene TRBV7-9 combines with J gene TRBJ1-1, with 9 bases matching TRBD1. This specimen was peripheral blood mononuclear cells (PBMCs), taken at baseline. CDR3 nucleotide sequence: TGTGCCAGCAGCCCACCCAGGGACAGGGAGCACACTGAAGCTTTCTTT. This translates into CASSPPRDREHTEAFF.